The text below deals with one TCR beta chain. Its target is unknown. This sample stems from a study of beta chain features in type 1 diabetes. As every portion of the isolated RNA was reverse transcribed, the sequencing read expressed TCRB transcripts. TCRdb's table, derived via immunoSEQ multiplex PCR, lists solely in-frame clones and lacks some. The sample includes fewer than 400,000 clones, approximately 9.9% seen only once; the top ten take around 1%. CD4+ cells of the naive, central memory, regulatory and stem cell-like memory types were sorted via CD45RO/CCR7/CD25/CD127/CD95/CD27. Trimming cost V 5 bases and J 2 bases; bases outside gene matches: 6. Germline-derived CDR1 and CDR2 are SGHVS and FQNEAQ. The CDR3 extends over 14 amino acids. Regarding the study as a whole: All four CD4+ subsets of Type 1 diabetes patients contained TCRB CDR3s that were moderately but significantly shorter.

J is TRBJ2-7 and V is TRBV7-8, with TRBD1 matching over 7 bases. The sample consisted of central memory CD4+ T cells from blood. This receptor was identified in a man between 25 and 39 years old with type 1 diabetes. The CDR3 DNA reads TGTGCCAGCAGCACCTCAGGACAGGCCTACGAGCAGTACTTC. This gives the protein CASSTSGQAYEQYF.